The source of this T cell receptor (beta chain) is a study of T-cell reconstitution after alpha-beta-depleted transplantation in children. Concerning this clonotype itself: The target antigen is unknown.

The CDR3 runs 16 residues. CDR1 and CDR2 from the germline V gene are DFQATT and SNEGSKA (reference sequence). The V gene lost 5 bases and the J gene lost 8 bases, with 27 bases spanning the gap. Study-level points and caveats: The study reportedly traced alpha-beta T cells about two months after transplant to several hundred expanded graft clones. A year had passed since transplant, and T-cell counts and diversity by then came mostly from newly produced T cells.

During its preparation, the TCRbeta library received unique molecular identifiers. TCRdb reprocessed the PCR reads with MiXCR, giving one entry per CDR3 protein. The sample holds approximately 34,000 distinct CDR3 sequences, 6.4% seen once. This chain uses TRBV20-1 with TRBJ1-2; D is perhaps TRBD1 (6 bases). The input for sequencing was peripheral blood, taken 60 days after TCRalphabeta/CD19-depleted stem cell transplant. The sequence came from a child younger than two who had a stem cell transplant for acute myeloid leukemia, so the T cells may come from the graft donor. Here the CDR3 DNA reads TGCAGTGCTGGGAGGGGGTTTGAAGAGATGCTAGGGGGCTACACCTTC. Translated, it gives CSAGRGFEEMLGGYTF.